These 3 T cell receptor beta chains originate from one sample sequenced in a study of T cell responses to AZD1222 COVID-19 vaccine. Repertoires were generated with immunoSEQ multiplex PCR, while TCRdb's copy carries only in-frame clones and drops some. The repertoire holds about 140,000 clones, with under 95% as singletons. The sequences come from peripheral blood, collected on day 0 of AZD1222 vaccination. The source is an adult in good health.

The chain uses TRBV27 and TRBJ1-1; maybe TRBD1 (6 bases). V gave up 3 bases and J gave up 1 base, with 9 bases separating them. The CDR3 is 14 residues long. The germline V gene encodes CDR1 MNHEY and CDR2 SMNVEV (reference sequence). The CDR3 protein is CASSFTGTNTEAFF. CDR3 coding DNA: TGTGCCAGCAGTTTTACAGGGACGAACACTGAAGCTTTCTTT.

J is TRBJ2-2 and V is TRBV5-1; TRBD2 might be the D (6 bases). The germline V gene encodes CDR1 SGHRS and CDR2 YFSETQ. Trimming cost V 2 bases and J 1 base, with 9 bases left between them. The CDR3 is made up of 15 amino acids. CDR3 amino acids: CASSFAGLNTGELFF. In DNA form, the CDR3 reads TGCGCCAGCAGCTTTGCGGGGCTGAACACCGGGGAGCTGTTTTTT.

The chain carries TRBV10-3 and TRBJ2-2; D is undetermined. CDR3 length: 15 amino acids. CDR1 is ENHRY, CDR2 SYGVKD, per germline. With 0 bases removed from V and 5 bases from J, the gap between germline ends came to 10 bases. The CDR3 protein is CAISESSAGTGELFF. The CDR3, as DNA: TGTGCCATCAGTGAGTCGTCGGCAGGTACCGGGGAGCTGTTTTTT.